The entry that follows covers one T cell receptor beta chain sequence. Its antigen remains unknown. The data belong to a study of cytomegalovirus exposure and HLA in healthy donors. The CDR3 contains 16 residues. V was cut by 5 bases and J by 1 base, with 12 bases left in between. Germline values: CDR1 SEHNR, CDR2 FQNEAQ (reference sequence). General observations from the study: Later, an analysis found that common viral pathogens appeared to be linked with several of the most significant clusters. Under in vitro conditions, three CMV-associated chains were confirmed as specific for CMV antigens. Rare sequences made up most TCRs, while some public TCRs were found in many donors. Being indistinguishable, some V segments were excluded, TRBV6-2 and TRBV6-3 among them.

PCR primers comprised 60 Vbeta and 13 Jbeta primers. Only in-frame clones appear in the TCRdb table, and some are missing; sequencing was by immunoSEQ multiplex PCR. The table has about 95,000 clones, 55% to 75% seen once. Sequenced: PBMCs. The J gene is TRBJ2-6, the V gene TRBV7-9; no definite D call. This receptor was obtained from a woman in her forties or fifties in good health and CMV-seropositive. CDR3 nucleotides: TGTGCCAGCAGCCCCCCGACACTTTCTGGGGCCAACGTCCTGACTTTC. Protein: CASSPPTLSGANVLTF.